A single sample gave rise to the 30 T cell receptor beta chains below, sequenced in a study of T cells in Graves' hyperthyroidism and ophthalmopathy. Researchers took RNA transcripts and amplified the TCR beta CDR3 regions from them. With the HTBI primer set, the TCR CDR3 went through a first round of RT-PCR. TCRdb re-called the multiplex PCR reads through MiXCR, storing one row per CDR3 protein. The repertoire holds about half a million distinct CDR3 sequences, more than 20% seen once, with roughly 29% in the top ten. The sequencing sample was made of blood. The receptors originated from a man aged 18-30 years with Graves' hyperthyroidism.

J is TRBJ2-5 and V is TRBV28; 9 bases fit TRBD1. Losses at the gene ends were 5 bases for V and 2 bases for J; bases not matched to a gene: 18. The CDR3 is 19 amino acids. From germline, CDR1 is MDHEN and CDR2 SYDVKM. The CDR3 is CASSPPSPGQGSHQETQYF. CDR3 DNA: TGTGCCAGCAGTCCCCCTAGCCCGGGACAGGGTAGCCATCAAGAGACCCAGTACTTC.

This clonotype was seen many times. The rearrangement links TRBV7-8 to TRBJ2-2; the D gene is possibly TRBD2 (7 bases). Trimming stripped 7 bases from V and 5 bases from J, with 23 bases between. The CDR3 covers 17 residues. CDR1 SGHVS and CDR2 FQNEAQ come from the germline V gene. This CDR3 reads CASTRGRGDSVTGELFF. The CDR3 nucleotides are TGTGCCAGCACCCGAGGGAGGGGGGATTCCGTAACCGGGGAGCTGTTTTTT.

The rearrangement uses TRBV28 and TRBJ1-1; no reliable D call. The CDR3 loop spans 13 amino acids. Looked up from germline, CDR1 is MDHEN and CDR2 is SYDVKM. The V end was cut by 8 bases, the J end by 1 base, with 11 bases between. CDR3 bases: TGTGCCAGCCAACTGGGATCGAACACTGAAGCTTTCTTT. It specifies CASQLGSNTEAFF.

Many counts were recorded for this clonotype. The V call is TRBV28, the J call TRBJ1-5; the D gene is possibly TRBD1 (6 bases). Germline CDR1 MDHEN, CDR2 SYDVKM. V dropped 8 bases and J dropped 0 bases, with 14 bases sitting between them. CDR3 length: 15 amino acids. CDR3 sequence: CASRGQPYSNQPQHF. The CDR3 nucleotides read TGTGCCAGCCGGGGGCAGCCTTATAGCAATCAGCCCCAGCATTTT.

This clonotype appeared many times. The chain recombines TRBV7-2 with TRBJ1-2; D gene uncertain. This CDR3 region has 13 residues. Germline CDR1 SGHTA, CDR2 FQGNSA. V was trimmed by 5 bases and J by 8 bases, leaving 15 bases between them. For the CDR3, the DNA is TGTGCCAGCAGCCCAAATGGGTGGGAGGGCTACACCTTC. It is translated as CASSPNGWEGYTF.

The rearrangement links TRBV11-2 to TRBJ2-5; no clear D gene. This CDR3 spans 14 amino acids. V was pared by 5 bases and J by 5 bases, with 15 bases between. The germline V gene has CDR1 SGHAT and CDR2 FQNNGV. CDR3 DNA: TGTGCCAGCAGCCCTCCAGCCGGAGTGGAGACCCAGTACTTC. It is translated as CASSPPAGVETQYF.

Details on this clonotype: A read error is possible here, since a much larger clone lies one base away. Written as DNA, the CDR3 is TGCAGTGCTGGTTGGCCGGGGGGCCACACTGAAGCTTTCTTT. Translated, it gives CSAGWPGGHTEAFF. The chain carries TRBV20-1 and TRBJ1-1, with D possibly matching TRBD1 (6 bases). V lost 5 bases, J lost 3 bases, and 16 bases lay in between. Looked up from germline, CDR1 is DFQATT and CDR2 is SNEGSKA (reference sequence). The CDR3 loop spans 14 amino acids.

The sample holds many counts of this clonotype. The chain recombines TRBV20-1 with TRBJ2-7; weak D call: TRBD2 (6 bases). V dropped 3 bases and J dropped 3 bases, with 12 bases sitting between them. Germline V gene sequence: CDR1 DFQATT, CDR2 SNEGSKA (reference sequence). The CDR3 contains 13 residues. CDR3 residues: CSASGLAFYEQYF. The CDR3 DNA reads TGCAGTGCTAGCGGCCTAGCGTTCTACGAGCAGTACTTC.

This clonotype was detected many times. The chain is built from TRBV16 and TRBJ2-7; 8 bases map to TRBD2. Germline V gives CDR1 KGHSY, CDR2 FQNENV. Germline trimming cut 0 bases from V and 9 bases from J; bases unmatched to any gene: 13. CDR3 length: 16 residues. CDR3 loop: CASSQSREEGERGQYF. DNA for the CDR3: TGTGCCAGCAGCCAATCGCGGGAGGAAGGCGAGCGAGGGCAGTACTTC.

There are many counts of this clonotype. The chain is built from TRBV6-2 or TRBV6-3 and TRBJ1-5; D gene unclear. Trimming stripped 2 bases from V and 7 bases from J, with 12 bases between. Germline values: CDR1 MNHEY, CDR2 SVGEGT. CDR3 length: 14 amino acids. As DNA, the CDR3 is TGTGCCAGCAGTTACCTGGGATTCAACCAGCCCCAGCATTTT. Its translation: CASSYLGFNQPQHF.

Concerning this clonotype itself: At one boundary the junction diverges from the germline segment, which might be a read error. The gene calls are TRBV20-1 and TRBJ2-5; no clear D gene. The germline V gene has CDR1 DFQATT and CDR2 SNEGSKA (reference sequence). This CDR3 is 11 amino acids long. The CDR3 DNA reads as TGTAGTGGGGTAGACCAAGAGACCCAGTACTTC. This sequence encodes CSGVDQETQYF.

The chain combines TRBV19 with TRBJ2-5; 8 bases map to TRBD2. This CDR3 spans 15 amino acids. Germline V lookup: CDR1 LNHDA, CDR2 SQIVND (reference sequence). Trimming cost V 4 bases and J 5 bases; bases outside gene matches: 9. CDR3 protein: CASSNRPSGSETQYF. CDR3 nucleotide sequence: TGTGCCAGTAGTAATCGGCCTAGCGGGTCGGAGACCCAGTACTTC.

This clonotype was picked up a small number of times. This chain joins TRBV9 and TRBJ1-2; maybe TRBD1 (6 bases). The CDR3 spans 16 residues. V lost 3 bases, J lost 0 bases, and 15 bases lay in between. Germline V gene data show CDR1 as SGDLS and CDR2 as YYNGEE. CDR3 in DNA: TGTGCCAGCAGCGGCCGGACAGAACCGTCTAACTATGGCTACACCTTC. This sequence encodes CASSGRTEPSNYGYTF.

The chain carries TRBV11-2 and TRBJ2-6; TRBD2 matches at 10 bases. This CDR3 has 18 amino acids. Germline loops: CDR1 SGHAT, CDR2 FQNNGV. With 6 bases clipped from V and 0 bases from J, the junction kept 8 bases outside the gene matches. CDR3 protein: CASRRTSGVISGANVLTF. In DNA form, the CDR3 reads TGTGCCAGCAGACGTACTAGCGGGGTGATCTCTGGGGCCAACGTCCTGACTTTC.

The rearrangement uses TRBV3-1 and TRBJ2-2, with 8 bases aligning to TRBD1. The CDR3 has 18 residues. Per germline, CDR1 LGHDT and CDR2 YNNKEL (reference sequence). V shed 4 bases, J shed 0 bases, and the junction held 10 bases outside the gene matches. The CDR3 DNA is TGTGCCAGCAGCCTTTACGACAGGGGATCTCCGAACACCGGGGAGCTGTTTTTT. Amino acid sequence: CASSLYDRGSPNTGELFF.

This sequence joins TRBV12-3 or TRBV12-4 and TRBJ2-2, with 7 bases lining up with TRBD2. Trimming cost V 3 bases and J 6 bases; bases outside gene matches: 10. The CDR3 runs 16 residues. The CDR3 region is CASSFPRGGIPGELFF. The DNA for the CDR3 is TGTGCCAGCAGTTTCCCCCGGGGAGGGATTCCCGGGGAGCTGTTTTTT.

Many counts were recorded for this clonotype. This chain joins TRBV30 and TRBJ1-1; D is undetermined. This CDR3 has 12 amino acids. Germline-derived CDR1 and CDR2 are GTSNPN and SVGIG (reference sequence). Trimming pared 1 base from V and 4 bases from J, leaving 7 bases between. This chain's CDR3 is CAWSGSGTEAFF. Written as DNA, the CDR3 is TGTGCCTGGAGTGGAAGTGGCACTGAAGCTTTCTTT.

This clonotype came up many times. The chain uses TRBV28 and TRBJ2-7, with 11 bases matching TRBD1. The CDR3 runs 14 residues. The germline V gene has CDR1 MDHEN and CDR2 SYDVKM. V was clipped by 7 bases and J by 6 bases; unmatched bases: 8. CDR3 DNA: TGTGCCAGCACGTCCCCAGGGACAGGGGGCGAGCAGTACTTC. The encoded protein is CASTSPGTGGEQYF.

The chain employs TRBV12-3 or TRBV12-4 and TRBJ2-7; D gene uncertain. CDR3 length equals 14 residues. Trimming shortened V by 6 bases and J by 3 bases, and 15 bases separated the two germline ends. CDR3 nucleotide sequence: TGTGCCAGCAGCCTCCTTTACTTGTACTACGAGCAGTACTTC. Its protein product is CASSLLYLYYEQYF.

Many counts were recorded for this clonotype. The chain joins TRBV6-5 to TRBJ1-2; D is undetermined. The CDR3 length is 13 residues. Germline V gene lookup returns CDR1 MNHEY and CDR2 SVGAGI. The ends were cut back, 4 bases at V and 2 bases at J, with 8 bases in the middle. The CDR3 loop is CASSFESNYGYTF. DNA of the CDR3: TGTGCCAGCAGTTTTGAGTCCAACTATGGCTACACCTTC.

V and J are TRBV20-1 and TRBJ2-5; D is unresolved. Per germline, CDR1 DFQATT and CDR2 SNEGSKA (reference sequence). Trimming pared 0 bases from V and 5 bases from J, leaving 13 bases between. The CDR3 has 14 residues. In DNA form, the CDR3 reads TGCAGTGCTAGAGAAGACTGGCAAGGGGAGACCCAGTACTTC. Its protein is CSAREDWQGETQYF.

This clonotype was recorded many times. V gene TRBV6-1 combines with J gene TRBJ2-7, with a weak D call TRBD2 (7 bases). The germline CDR1 and CDR2 sequences are MNHNS and SASEGT. Trimming took 6 bases from V and 2 from J, leaving 14 bases between them. The CDR3 sequence is 14 residues long. The CDR3 region has the DNA TGTGCCAGCAGCCTAAGGGAGGGGGCCTACGAGCAGTACTTC. This codes for CASSLREGAYEQYF.

This clonotype was seen repeatedly, ten times or more. V usage is TRBV20-1 and J usage is TRBJ2-7; TRBD2 agrees at 11 bases. J was trimmed by 4 bases and V by 3 bases; bases with no gene match: 11. Germline-derived CDR1 and CDR2 are DFQATT and SNEGSKA (reference sequence). The length of the CDR3 is 16 residues. Here the CDR3 DNA reads TGCAGTGCTAGTGCGTTGGCTCGACTAGCGGGGTACGAGCAGTACTTC. This sequence encodes CSASALARLAGYEQYF.

CDR3 sequence: CASSETVPGRTEAFF. CDR3 DNA: TGTGCCAGCAGTGAGACCGTGCCGGGGAGGACTGAAGCTTTCTTT. The chain recombines TRBV2 with TRBJ1-1, with D unresolved. This CDR3 has 15 amino acids. Germline lookup yields CDR1 SNHLY and CDR2 FYNNEI. V lost 3 bases and J lost 5, with 16 bases in between.

This clonotype has ten or more counts. J is TRBJ1-6 and V is TRBV6-1; D not certain. CDR3 length equals 14 residues. The germline gives CDR1 MNHNS, CDR2 SASEGT. Trimming removed 9 bases at V and 3 bases at J, with 12 bases between. Written as DNA, the CDR3 is TGTGCCAGTCCAGCTCAGTACTATAATTCACCCCTCCACTTT. Residues: CASPAQYYNSPLHF.

This clonotype was seen ten or more times. V and J are TRBV20-1 and TRBJ1-5; no clear D. Trimming shortened V by 2 bases and J by 5 bases, and 4 bases separated the two germline ends. The CDR3 length is 11 residues. CDR1 and CDR2 (germline): DFQATT, SNEGSKA (reference sequence). The CDR3 nucleotides are TGCAGTGCTAGATCAGATCAGCCCCAGCATTTT. Translated, it gives CSARSDQPQHF.

This clonotype was observed many times. As DNA, the CDR3 is TGCAGTGCTAGAGAGGACCCGAACACTGAAGCTTTCTTT. Translated: CSAREDPNTEAFF. This sequence joins TRBV20-1 and TRBJ1-1; D gene ambiguous. Trimming removed 0 bases at V and 1 base at J, with 6 bases between. Germline assignment: CDR1 DFQATT and CDR2 SNEGSKA (reference sequence). The CDR3 is 13 residues long.

This clonotype was observed many times. V usage is TRBV28 and J usage is TRBJ1-2; D unclear. The V gene's germline CDR1 is MDHEN and CDR2 SYDVKM. The CDR3 is 12 amino acids. Trimming took 5 bases from V and 4 from J, leaving 8 bases between them. This chain's CDR3 is CASSVWAYGYTF. The DNA for the CDR3 is TGTGCCAGCAGTGTCTGGGCCTATGGCTACACCTTC.

This clonotype was seen repeatedly, ten times or more. This chain links TRBV6-1 with TRBJ1-2; D remains ambiguous. Germline V lookup: CDR1 MNHNS, CDR2 SASEGT. CDR3 length: 17 residues. Trimming removed 3 bases from V and 0 bases from J, with 17 bases in between. CDR3 region: CASSEAPRTVPNYGYTF. CDR3 sequence (DNA): TGTGCCAGCAGTGAGGCTCCCCGGACTGTACCTAACTATGGCTACACCTTC.

This clonotype turned up a few times. This chain joins TRBV28 and TRBJ2-7; tentatively, D is TRBD1 or TRBD2 (5 bases each). The CDR3 loop spans 15 amino acids. V lost 5 bases to trimming and J lost 0 bases, with 14 bases between them. Germline V gives CDR1 MDHEN, CDR2 SYDVKM. CDR3 DNA sequence: TGTGCCAGCAGTGTCCCCGGGGACCTCTCCTACGAGCAGTACTTC. Protein: CASSVPGDLSYEQYF.